This entry lists 12 T cell receptor beta chains sequenced from one sample in a study of response to subunit inactivated influenza vaccine. TCRdb reprocessed the RT-PCR reads via MiXCR and lists one record per CDR3 protein. The sample lists about 540,000 distinct CDR3 sequences; under 25% were seen once. The same sample was also studied in work on T cells expressing NK-cell markers. That publication notes: TCR beta cDNA was generated via 5'RACE template switching incorporating UMIs.

Sequencing was performed on CD4+ T cells sorted from PBMCs, taken approximately 12 days after vaccination. The receptors stem from a man aged 50-60 years who received an inactivated influenza vaccine.

This clonotype was seen more than once but under ten times. The chain is built from TRBV10-3 and TRBJ2-5, with 12 bases identical to TRBD2. The CDR3 is 17 amino acids. The V gene's germline CDR1 is ENHRY and CDR2 SYGVKD. Losses at the gene ends were 4 bases for V and 4 bases for J; bases not matched to a gene: 10. This CDR3 is CAISVRYGLAGSETQYF. The DNA for the CDR3 is TGTGCCATCAGTGTCCGCTATGGACTAGCGGGGTCAGAGACCCAGTACTTC.

This clonotype was detected a few times. This sequence joins TRBV4-3 and TRBJ2-5; the D is unclear. The length of the CDR3 is 13 residues. Germline CDR1 reads LGHNA; CDR2 reads YSLEER. The ends were cut back, 6 bases at V and 3 bases at J, with 11 bases in the middle. Written as DNA, the CDR3 is TGCGCCAGCAGTTCCAGAGTAGAAGAGACCCAGTACTTC. This translates into CASSSRVEETQYF.

This clonotype has just a few counts. The chain couples TRBV7-9 to TRBJ2-1; D is possibly TRBD2 (5 bases). The CDR3 runs to 13 residues. The germline CDR1 and CDR2 sequences are SEHNR and FQNEAQ (reference sequence). Trimming removed 5 bases at V and 7 bases at J, with 12 bases between. The CDR3 spells CASSQIPGNEQFF. The CDR3 region has the DNA TGTGCCAGCAGCCAAATCCCGGGGAATGAGCAGTTCTTC.

In this sample, this clonotype turned up a few times. The V call is TRBV29-1, the J call TRBJ1-5, with a possible D match to TRBD1 (5 bases). The CDR3 is 14 amino acids. Germline V gives CDR1 SQVTM, CDR2 ANQGSEA. Trimming removed 3 bases at V and 1 base at J, with 10 bases between. The CDR3 loop reads CSVEGVVSNQPQHF. For the CDR3, the DNA is TGCAGCGTTGAGGGGGTCGTGAGCAATCAGCCCCAGCATTTT.

V is TRBV15 and J is TRBJ1-2; D is ambiguous. CDR1 LNHNV and CDR2 YYDKDF come from the germline V gene (reference sequence). V was shortened by 1 base and J by 5 bases, with 8 bases between the two germline ends. The CDR3 loop spans 13 amino acids. CDR3 DNA: TGTGCCACCAGCAGAGGACAAGGATATGGCTACACCTTC. It translates to CATSRGQGYGYTF.

This clonotype turned up a few times. CDR3 DNA: TGTGCCAGCAGTTTAGGGGGGACCCCGGGGGATACGCAGTATTTT. Translation gives CASSLGGTPGDTQYF. This chain joins TRBV28 and TRBJ2-3, with D maybe TRBD2 (6 bases). The CDR3 is 15 amino acids. Germline lookup yields CDR1 MDHEN and CDR2 SYDVKM. V dropped 2 bases and J dropped 6 bases, with 15 bases sitting between them.

The chain employs TRBV3-1 and TRBJ2-7, with 7 positions matching TRBD2. The V gene end was trimmed by 4 bases and the J gene end by 3 bases; junction bases not matched to a gene: 12. The germline V gene has CDR1 LGHDT and CDR2 YNNKEL (reference sequence). The CDR3 totals 16 residues. The CDR3 loop reads CASSLSTGGSHYEQYF. The CDR3 nucleotides read TGTGCCAGCAGCCTCTCTACGGGAGGTTCCCACTACGAGCAGTACTTC.

Only a few counts were recorded for this clonotype. The chain employs TRBV6-5 and TRBJ2-6; possible D gene TRBD2, 6 bases. Germline CDR1 is MNHEY and CDR2 is SVGAGI. V was cut by 1 base and J by 2 bases, with 12 bases left in between. This CDR3 is 17 amino acids long. CDR3 amino acids: CASSYFGGAAGANVLTF. The CDR3 DNA reads as TGTGCCAGCAGTTACTTCGGCGGGGCAGCTGGGGCCAACGTCCTGACTTTC.

In this sample, this clonotype turned up a few times. The V gene is TRBV20-1, the J gene TRBJ2-5; D is undetermined. Germline V gene data show CDR1 as DFQATT and CDR2 as SNEGSKA (reference sequence). The CDR3 extends over 13 amino acids. V shed 1 base and J shed 2 bases, with 8 bases lying between them. Written as DNA, the CDR3 is TGCAGTGCTAGAGCGGCAAATCAAGAGACCCAGTACTTC. This translates into CSARAANQETQYF.

The chain links TRBV7-2 to TRBJ2-3; 9 bases match TRBD1. In germline, CDR1 is SGHTA, CDR2 FQGNSA. This CDR3 comprises 16 residues. Trimming at V came to 4 bases and at J to 1 base, leaving 6 bases not matched to a gene. The CDR3 loop reads CASSYAQGAGTDTQYF. Here the CDR3 DNA reads TGTGCCAGCAGCTACGCACAGGGGGCCGGCACAGATACGCAGTATTTT.

The J gene is TRBJ2-7, the V gene TRBV20-1; no firm D call. With 4 bases removed from V and 4 bases from J, the gap between germline ends came to 14 bases. The CDR3 contains 13 residues. Germline CDR1 and CDR2: DFQATT and SNEGSKA (reference sequence). The CDR3 nucleotides read TGCAGTGCTACATCGGACGCGTGGTACGAGCAGTACTTC. Translated: CSATSDAWYEQYF.

This chain uses TRBV18 with TRBJ1-5; D ambiguous. This CDR3 spans 16 amino acids. Trimming took 2 bases from V and 0 from J, leaving 11 bases between them. In germline, CDR1 is KGHSH, CDR2 LQKENI. CDR3 protein: CASSPFPASSNQPQHF. CDR3 bases: TGTGCCAGCTCACCATTTCCAGCCAGTAGCAATCAGCCCCAGCATTTT.